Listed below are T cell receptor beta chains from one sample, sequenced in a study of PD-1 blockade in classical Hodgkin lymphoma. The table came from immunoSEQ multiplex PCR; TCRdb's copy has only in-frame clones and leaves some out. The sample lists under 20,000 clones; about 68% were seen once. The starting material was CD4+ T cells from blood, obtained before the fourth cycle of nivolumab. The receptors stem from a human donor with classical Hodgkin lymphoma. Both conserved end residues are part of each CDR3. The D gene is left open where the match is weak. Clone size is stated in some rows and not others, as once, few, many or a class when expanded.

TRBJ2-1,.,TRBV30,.,TGTGCCTGGAGTTCGGACTGGAATGAGCAGTTCTTC,CAWSSDWNEQFF
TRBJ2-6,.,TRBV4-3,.,TGCGCCAGCAGCCAGGTTACTGTGTGGGGGATCGGGGCCAACGTCCTGACTTTC,CASSQVTVWGIGANVLTF
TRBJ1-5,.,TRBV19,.,TGTGCCAGTAGTATAGGGGGACGGTTGGGCAATCAGCCCCAGCATTTT,CASSIGGRLGNQPQHF
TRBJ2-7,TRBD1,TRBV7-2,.,TGTGCCAGCAGCTTCACGGGACAGACTCGCTACGAGCAGTACTTC,CASSFTGQTRYEQYF
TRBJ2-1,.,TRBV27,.,TGTGCCAGCAGCCTCCGACCGGGACCCGGGGGGCTTAAGCAGTTCTTC,CASSLRPGPGGLKQFF
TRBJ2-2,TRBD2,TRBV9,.,TGTGCCAGCAGCGTGGCGGGAGGTACCGGGGAGCTGTTTTTT,CASSVAGGTGELFF
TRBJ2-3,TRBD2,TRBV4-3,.,TGCGCCAGCAGCCAAGCGGCGGGAGTCCCAGATACGCAGTATTTT,CASSQAAGVPDTQYF
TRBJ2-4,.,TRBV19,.,TGTGCCAGTAGTATAGTAGGAGGGAGTTTAGAAAACATTCAGTACTTC,CASSIVGGSLENIQYF
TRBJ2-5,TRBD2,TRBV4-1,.,TGCGCCAGCAGCCAAGTTCTAGCGGGAGGGGCAGAGACCCAGTACTTC,CASSQVLAGGAETQYF
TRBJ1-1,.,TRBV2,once,TGTGCCAGCCAACAGGGTGAAAACACTGAAGCTTTCTTT,CASQQGENTEAFF
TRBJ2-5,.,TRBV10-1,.,TGCGCCAGCAGTGAGAGACCGAACCAAGAGACCCAGTACTTC,CASSERPNQETQYF
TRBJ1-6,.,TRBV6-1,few,TGTGCCAGCAGTGAAGACCTGAGATCACCCCTCCACTTT,CASSEDLRSPLHF
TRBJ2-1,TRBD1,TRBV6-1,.,TGTGCCAGCAGTGCGATTCAGGGGGCGCTTATGCATGAGCAGTTCTTC,CASSAIQGALMHEQFF
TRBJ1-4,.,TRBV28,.,TGTGCCAGCAGTTTTCTTGAAAAACTGTTTTTT,CASSFLEKLFF
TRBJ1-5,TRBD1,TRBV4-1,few,TGCGCCAGCAGCCAGGAAACAGGGGGTCGCAATCAGCCCCAGCATTTT,CASSQETGGRNQPQHF
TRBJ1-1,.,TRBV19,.,TGTGCCAGTAGCGGCGGATGGTACGCTGAAGCTTTCTTT,CASSGGWYAEAFF
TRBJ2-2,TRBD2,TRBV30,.,TGTGCCTGGGGGGGACTAGCGGGTTATACCGGGGAGCTGTTTTTT,CAWGGLAGYTGELFF
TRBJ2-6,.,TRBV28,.,TGTGCCGCCGGTGCTGGGGCCAACGTCCTGACTTTC,CAAGAGANVLTF
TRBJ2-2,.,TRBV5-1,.,TGCGCCAGCAGCCCCCTGGGGCTACCCACCGGGGAGCTGTTTTTT,CASSPLGLPTGELFF
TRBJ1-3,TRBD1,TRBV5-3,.,TGTGCCAGAAGCCAAGGGGACAGAGCTGGAAACACCATATATTTT,CARSQGDRAGNTIYF
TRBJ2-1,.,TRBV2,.,TGTGCCAGCGACCCTGGGCAAACCTACAATGAGCAGTTCTTC,CASDPGQTYNEQFF
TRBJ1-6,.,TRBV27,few,TGTGCCAGCAGCCCACAGAGCCCAACCTATAATTCACCCCTCCACTTT,CASSPQSPTYNSPLHF
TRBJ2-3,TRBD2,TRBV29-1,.,TGCAGCGTTGATGGGGGGGGAGATACGCAGTATTTT,CSVDGGGDTQYF
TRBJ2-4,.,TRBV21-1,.,TGTGCCAGCAGCAGATCAACCGGGACACGGAGTGGAAGTTGGTGGGAACTAGCCAAAAACATTCAGTACTTC,CASSRSTGTRSGSWWELAKNIQYF
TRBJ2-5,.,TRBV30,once,TGTGCCTGGAGTAAATACGCAGGGGCCCCTATACAAGAGACCCAGTACTTC,CAWSKYAGAPIQETQYF
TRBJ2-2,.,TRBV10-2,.,TGCGCCAGCATAAGGGGGACGGGGAACACCGGGGAGCTGTTTTTT,CASIRGTGNTGELFF
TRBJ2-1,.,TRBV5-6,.,TGTGCCAGCAGCTTGTTTCAGGGCCCGCGGTCCTACAATGAGCAGTTCTTC,CASSLFQGPRSYNEQFF
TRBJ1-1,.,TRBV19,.,TGTGCCAGTTTAAAACAGCAATCGGCTGAAGCTTTCTTT,CASLKQQSAEAFF
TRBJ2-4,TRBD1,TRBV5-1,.,TGCGCCAGCAGCTTCTTCGGGACAGGGGAAAACATTCAGTACTTC,CASSFFGTGENIQYF
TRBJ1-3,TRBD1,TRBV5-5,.,TGTGCCAGCAGCGCCGGGACAGCTTCTGGAAACACCATATATTTT,CASSAGTASGNTIYF
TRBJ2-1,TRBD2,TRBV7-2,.,TGTGCCAGCACTGTATGGGGAGGGGATAATGAGCAGTTCTTC,CASTVWGGDNEQFF
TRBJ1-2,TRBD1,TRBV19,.,TGTGCCAGTAGGGGACAGGGCGGTGGTGGCTACACCTTC,CASRGQGGGGYTF
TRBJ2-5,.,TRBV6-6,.,TGTGCCAGCAGTTACGGTGGCGCCCAAGAGACCCAGTACTTC,CASSYGGAQETQYF
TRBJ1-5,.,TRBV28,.,TGTGCCAGCAGTCCCCCCAGTGTGCCCCAGCATTTT,CASSPPSVPQHF
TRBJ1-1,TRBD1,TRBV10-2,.,TGCGCCAGCAGTGAGTCGAAGGGGGCGGCTTTCTTT,CASSESKGAAFF
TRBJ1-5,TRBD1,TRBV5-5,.,TGTGCCAGCAGCGCGAGGACAGGGACGGGTCAGCCCCAGCATTTT,CASSARTGTGQPQHF
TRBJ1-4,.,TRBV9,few,TGTGCCAGCAGCCCCAGCGGAACTAATGAAAAACTGTTTTTT,CASSPSGTNEKLFF
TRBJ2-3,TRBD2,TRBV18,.,TGTGCCAGCTCAGAAACTAGCGGGATCCACACAGATACGCAGTATTTT,CASSETSGIHTDTQYF
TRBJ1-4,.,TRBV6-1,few,TGTGCCAGCAGTGACTATGCTTCTAATGAAAAACTGTTTTTT,CASSDYASNEKLFF
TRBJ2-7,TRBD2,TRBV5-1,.,TGCGCCAGCAGCCGAACGGGAGGGCCACTAGGAACCGCCTACGAGCAGTACTTC,CASSRTGGPLGTAYEQYF
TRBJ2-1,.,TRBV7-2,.,TGTGCCAGCAGCAGCCCTGGGATCTCCTACAATGAGCAGTTCTTC,CASSSPGISYNEQFF
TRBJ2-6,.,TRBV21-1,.,TGTGCCAGCAGCAAAACCCGTCTTATAAGGGACCCTGGGGCCAACGTCCTGACTTTC,CASSKTRLIRDPGANVLTF